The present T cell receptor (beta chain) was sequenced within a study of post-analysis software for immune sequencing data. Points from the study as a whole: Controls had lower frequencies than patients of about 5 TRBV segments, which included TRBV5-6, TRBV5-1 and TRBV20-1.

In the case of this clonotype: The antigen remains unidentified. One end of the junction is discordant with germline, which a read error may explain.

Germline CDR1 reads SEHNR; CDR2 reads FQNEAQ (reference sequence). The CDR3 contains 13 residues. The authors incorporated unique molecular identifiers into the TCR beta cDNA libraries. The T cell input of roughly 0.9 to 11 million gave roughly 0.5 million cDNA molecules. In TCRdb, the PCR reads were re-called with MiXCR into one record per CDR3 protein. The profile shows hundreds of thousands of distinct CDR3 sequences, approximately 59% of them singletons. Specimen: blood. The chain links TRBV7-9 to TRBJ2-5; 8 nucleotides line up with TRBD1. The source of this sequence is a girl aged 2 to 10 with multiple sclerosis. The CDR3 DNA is TGTGCCAGCAGCCTAGGGACAGGAGAGATCCAGTACTTC. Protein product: CASSLGTGEIQYF.